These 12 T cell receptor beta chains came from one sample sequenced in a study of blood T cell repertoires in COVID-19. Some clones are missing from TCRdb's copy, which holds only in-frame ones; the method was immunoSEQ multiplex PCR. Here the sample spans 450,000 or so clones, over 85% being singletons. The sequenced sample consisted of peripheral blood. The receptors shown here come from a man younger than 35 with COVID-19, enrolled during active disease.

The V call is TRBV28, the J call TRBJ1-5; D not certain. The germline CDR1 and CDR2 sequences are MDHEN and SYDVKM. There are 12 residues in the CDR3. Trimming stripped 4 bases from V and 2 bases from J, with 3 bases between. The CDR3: CASSSGNQPQHF. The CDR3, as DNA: TGTGCCAGCAGTTCAGGCAATCAGCCCCAGCATTTT.

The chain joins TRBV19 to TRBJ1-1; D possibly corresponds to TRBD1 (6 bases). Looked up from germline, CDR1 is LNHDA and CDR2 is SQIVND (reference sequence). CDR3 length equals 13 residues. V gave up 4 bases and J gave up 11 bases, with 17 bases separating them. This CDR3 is CASSTHRVKGAFF. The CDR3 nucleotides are TGTGCCAGTAGTACCCACAGGGTTAAGGGGGCTTTCTTT.

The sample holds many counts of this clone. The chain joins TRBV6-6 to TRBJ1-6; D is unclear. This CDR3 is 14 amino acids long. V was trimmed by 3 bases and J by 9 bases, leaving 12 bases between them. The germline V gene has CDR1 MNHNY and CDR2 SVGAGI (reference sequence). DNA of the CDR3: TGTGCCAGCAGTTATCCACTGTCGGGTTCACCCCTCCACTTT. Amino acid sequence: CASSYPLSGSPLHF.

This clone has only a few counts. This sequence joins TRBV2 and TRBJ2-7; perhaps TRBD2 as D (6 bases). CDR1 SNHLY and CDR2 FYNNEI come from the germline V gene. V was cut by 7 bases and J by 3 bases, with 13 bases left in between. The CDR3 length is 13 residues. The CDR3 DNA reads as TGTGCCAGCACCCGGACTACGCGCTACGAGCAGTACTTC. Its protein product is CASTRTTRYEQYF.

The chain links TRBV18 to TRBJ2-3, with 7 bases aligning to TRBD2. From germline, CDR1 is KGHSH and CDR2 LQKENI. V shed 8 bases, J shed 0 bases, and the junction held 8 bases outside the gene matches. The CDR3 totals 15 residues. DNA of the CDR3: TGTGCCAGCCAGCTGGCTAGCGGTAGCACAGATACGCAGTATTTT. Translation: CASQLASGSTDTQYF. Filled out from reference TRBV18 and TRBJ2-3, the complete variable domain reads NAGVMQNPRHLVRRRGQEARLRCSPMKGHSHVYWYRQLPEEGLKFMVYLQKENIIDESGMPKERFSAEFPKEGPSILRIQQVVRGDSAAYFCASQLASGSTDTQYFGPGTRLTVL.

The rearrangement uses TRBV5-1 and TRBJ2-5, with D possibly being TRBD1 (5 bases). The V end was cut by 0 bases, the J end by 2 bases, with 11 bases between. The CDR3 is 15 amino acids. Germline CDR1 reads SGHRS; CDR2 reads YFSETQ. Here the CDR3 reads CASSLARRQQETQYF. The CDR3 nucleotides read TGCGCCAGCAGCTTGGCTAGGCGACAGCAAGAGACCCAGTACTTC.

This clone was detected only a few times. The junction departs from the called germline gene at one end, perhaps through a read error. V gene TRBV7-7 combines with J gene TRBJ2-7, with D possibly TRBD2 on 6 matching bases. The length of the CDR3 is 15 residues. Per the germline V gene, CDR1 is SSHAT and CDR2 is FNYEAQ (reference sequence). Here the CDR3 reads CASSLAGGSSHEQYF. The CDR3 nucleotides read TGTGCCAGCAGCTTAGCGGGGGGATCCTCCCACGAGCAGTACTTC.

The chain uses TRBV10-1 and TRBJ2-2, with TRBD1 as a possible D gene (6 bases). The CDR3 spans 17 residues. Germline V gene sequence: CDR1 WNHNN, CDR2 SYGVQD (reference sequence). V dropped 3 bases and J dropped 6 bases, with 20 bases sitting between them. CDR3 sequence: CASSERPRTGQAGELFF. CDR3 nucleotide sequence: TGCGCCAGCAGTGAACGACCTAGGACGGGACAAGCCGGGGAGCTGTTTTTT.

CDR3 coding DNA: TGTGCCAGCAGTTTCGTCCGGGGGGACTATGGCTACACCTTC. Protein sequence: CASSFVRGDYGYTF. The rearrangement joins TRBV27 to TRBJ1-2, with a weak D call TRBD1 (5 bases). Germline V CDR1 and CDR2: MNHEY, SMNVEV (reference sequence). This CDR3 comprises 14 residues. Trimming shortened V by 3 bases and J by 3 bases, and 11 bases separated the two germline ends.

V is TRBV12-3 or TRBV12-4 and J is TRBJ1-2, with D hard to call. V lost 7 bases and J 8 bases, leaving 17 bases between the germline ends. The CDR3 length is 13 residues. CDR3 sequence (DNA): TGTGCCAGCATAAGACGCGGGTTCGGCGGCTACACCTTC. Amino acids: CASIRRGFGGYTF.

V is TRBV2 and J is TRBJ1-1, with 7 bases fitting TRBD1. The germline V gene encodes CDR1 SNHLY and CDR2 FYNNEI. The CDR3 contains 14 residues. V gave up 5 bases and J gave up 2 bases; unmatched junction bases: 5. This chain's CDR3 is CASSRDSSNTEAFF. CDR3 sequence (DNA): TGTGCCAGCAGTAGGGACAGCTCAAACACTGAAGCTTTCTTT. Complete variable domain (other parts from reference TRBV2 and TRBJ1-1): EPEVTQTPSHQVTQMGQEVILRCVPISNHLYFYWYRQILGQKVEFLVSFYNNEISEKSEIFDDQFSVERPDGSNFTLKIRSTKLEDSAMYFCASSRDSSNTEAFFGQGTRLTVV.

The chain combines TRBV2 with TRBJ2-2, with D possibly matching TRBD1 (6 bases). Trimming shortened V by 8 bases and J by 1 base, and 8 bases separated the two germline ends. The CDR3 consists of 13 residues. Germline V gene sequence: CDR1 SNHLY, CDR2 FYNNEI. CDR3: CASRDMNTGELFF. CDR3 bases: TGTGCCAGCCGGGACATGAACACCGGGGAGCTGTTTTTT.